This T cell receptor (beta chain) comes out of a study of blood T cell repertoires in COVID-19. Study information: Samples taken during acute and convalescent COVID-19 were collected in the United States, Italy and Spain. Sample material is recorded as cDNA or gDNA derived from T cells, B-cell-depleted T cells, or PBMCs.

Recruits, aged roughly 18 to 89 years, lived in 20 to 30 US areas. CDR3 length equals 17 residues. The germline CDR1 and CDR2 sequences are MNHEY and SMNVEV (reference sequence). Trimming took off 0 bases at V and 0 bases at J, with 12 bases between the two ends. Sequencing was performed with immunoSEQ multiplex PCR; in TCRdb, only in-frame clones are kept and a portion is missing. The repertoire includes 150,000 to 200,000 clones, approximately 80% of them detected once, and more than 10% sits in the top ten. The sequenced sample was PBMCs or T cells enriched from blood (not recorded which). This chain connects TRBV27 to TRBJ2-1, with D possibly being TRBD1 (5 bases). This receptor was identified in a man aged 45-65 years who had recovered from COVID-19. CDR3 amino acids: CASSLSAGIASYNEQFF. The CDR3, as DNA: TGTGCCAGCAGTTTATCTGCAGGGATAGCCTCCTACAATGAGCAGTTCTTC.